This is a list of T cell receptor beta chains from one sample in a study of T cells in Graves' hyperthyroidism and ophthalmopathy. TCRdb ran MiXCR on the multiplex PCR reads and lists one entry per CDR3 protein. The sample consists of some 300,000 distinct CDR3 sequences, 13% of them appearing once. Sequencing was carried out using blood. Receptors were obtained from a woman aged 25 to 45 with Graves' hyperthyroidism that later progressed to Graves' ophthalmopathy. The CDR3 runs from the conserved cysteine through the conserved F or W. A D gene is named only where the DNA matches it firmly. Some rows mark clone size as missing; the rest say once, few, many or name a class of expanded clone.

>TRBD1|.|TRBV12-3/TRBV12-4|TRBJ1-2
TGTGCCAGCACCCCTGCGCGACAGGGGATACGACATAACTATGGCTACACCTTC
CASTPARQGIRHNYGYTF
>TRBD2|.|TRBV12-3/TRBV12-4|TRBJ2-1
TGTGCCAGCAGTCCAATACTAGCGGTGTCTGGTGAGCAGTTCTTC
CASSPILAVSGEQFF
>.|many|TRBV20-1|TRBJ2-7
TGCAGTGCTAGAGCCCCAGCGGGCTACGAGCAGTACTTC
CSARAPAGYEQYF
>TRBD1|many|TRBV2|TRBJ1-5
TGTGCCAGCAGTGATACAGGGGGGAAGGGGCAGCCCCAGCATTTT
CASSDTGGKGQPQHF
>.|many|TRBV6-2/TRBV6-3|TRBJ1-5
TGTGCCAGACGCAATAGCAATCAGCCCCAGCATTTT
CARRNSNQPQHF
>.|many|TRBV7-9|TRBJ2-2
TGTGCCAGCAGCTTAGAAGGTGGGGAGCTGTTTTTT
CASSLEGGELFF
>.|few|TRBV4-1|TRBJ2-2
TGCGCCAGCAGCCAAGAAGAGGACTGGGGTTCCCTCACCGGGGAGCTGTTTTTT
CASSQEEDWGSLTGELFF
>.|many|TRBV6-1|TRBJ1-2
TGTGCCAGCAGTCGGACCGGGGCGGCGGGCGATGGCTACACCTTC
CASSRTGAAGDGYTF
>.|many|TRBV7-2|TRBJ1-1
TGTGCCAGCAGCTTAGGGCCCCCCCTCGAAGCTTTCTTT
CASSLGPPLEAFF
>.|many|TRBV7-8|TRBJ2-2
TGTGCCAGCAGCTCCGTCATAGCCGGGGAGCTGTTTTTT
CASSSVIAGELFF
>TRBD2|few|TRBV7-6|TRBJ2-5
TGTGCCAGCAGCTTAAGGACTAGCGGGAGTGGGGAGACCCAGTACTTC
CASSLRTSGSGETQYF
>.|many|TRBV24-1|TRBJ2-3
TGTGCCACCAGTGCTTCTGGCGCTACGCAGTATTTT
CATSASGATQYF
>TRBD1|many|TRBV12-3/TRBV12-4|TRBJ2-1
TGTGCCAGCAGTTTGGGACAGGGGGCTCGGGAGCAGTTCTTC
CASSLGQGAREQFF
>.|.|TRBV18|TRBJ2-7
TGTGCCAGCTCACCAGAGGACAACCTCTACGAGCAGTACTTC
CASSPEDNLYEQYF
>.|many|TRBV2|TRBJ1-5
TGTGCCAGCCGCCGGAGCTCTAATCAGCCCCAGCATTTT
CASRRSSNQPQHF
>TRBD2|many|TRBV7-9|TRBJ2-2
TGTGCCAGCAGTCTTAGCGGGAGGCCCGGGGAGCTGTTTTTT
CASSLSGRPGELFF
>.|many|TRBV20-1|TRBJ1-2
TGCAGTGCTAGAAAGTCTCGGGCCTATGGCTACACCTTC
CSARKSRAYGYTF
>TRBD1|few|TRBV7-8|TRBJ1-3
TGTGCCAGCAGCTTTATTTTCGGGGACAGGGTGGGTGGAAACACCATATATTTT
CASSFIFGDRVGGNTIYF
>TRBD1|many|TRBV2|TRBJ1-1
TGTGCCAGCAGCGACGGGACAGGGGATTTGTACACTGAAGCTTTCTTT
CASSDGTGDLYTEAFF
>.|.|TRBV5-4|TRBJ2-1
TGTGCCAGCAGCTTGAGTATCGCGGGAATCTACAATGAGCAGTTCTTC
CASSLSIAGIYNEQFF
>TRBD2|many|TRBV20-1|TRBJ2-5
TGCAGTGCGCAGGGAGGGAGTGGTGCAACGGGAGGGCCCGTTGAGACCCAGTACTTC
CSAQGGSGATGGPVETQYF
>.|many|TRBV6-2/TRBV6-3|TRBJ1-1
TGTGCCAGCAGTTTTACGGGGCCGGCTGAAGCTTTCTTT
CASSFTGPAEAFF
>TRBD1|many|TRBV2|TRBJ1-5
TGTGCCAGCCGAAGGACAGGTGTATATAGCAATCAGCCCCAGCATTTT
CASRRTGVYSNQPQHF
>.|many|TRBV7-6|TRBJ2-3
TGTGCCAGCAGCTGGGCAAGCACAGATACGCAGTATTTT
CASSWASTDTQYF
>TRBD1|many|TRBV28|TRBJ2-5
TGTGCCAGCAGTCCATCTGGGGCAGGGGGCCAAGAGACCCAGTACTTC
CASSPSGAGGQETQYF
>.|many|TRBV30|TRBJ1-1
TGTGCCTGGAGTCCCGACGGGGTTGAAGCTTTCTTT
CAWSPDGVEAFF
>TRBD2|.|TRBV10-3|TRBJ2-7
TGTGCCATCAGTGAGTCGAGCGGGGTTGCGCAGTACTTC
CAISESSGVAQYF
>.|many|TRBV7-2|TRBJ2-3
TGTGCCAGCAGCTTGGGGGCGACTTTTGCAGATACGCAGTATTTT
CASSLGATFADTQYF
>.|few|TRBV5-4|TRBJ2-7
TGTGCCAGCAGCTTAGAGATAGGATCAGAGCAGTACTTC
CASSLEIGSEQYF
>TRBD1|once|TRBV6-2/TRBV6-3|TRBJ1-5
TGTGCCAGCAGTTCAACGACAGGGAATCAGCCCCAGCATTTT
CASSSTTGNQPQHF
>TRBD1|.|TRBV6-2/TRBV6-3|TRBJ1-1
TGTGCCAGCAGTTATTATAGGGACAGGGGGCATAGGAGCACTGAAGCTTTCTTT
CASSYYRDRGHRSTEAFF
>.|many|TRBV30|TRBJ1-4
TGTGCCTGGAGTGTACGGGGGAGTGAAAAACTGTTTTTT
CAWSVRGSEKLFF
>TRBD2|.|TRBV6-1|TRBJ2-2
TGTGCCAGCAGACCCAGCGGGATGAACACCGGGGAGCTGTTTTTT
CASRPSGMNTGELFF
>.|many|TRBV5-1|TRBJ2-1
TGCGCCAGCAACGCAGAACGTACAGAAACCGATAAGCAGTTCTTC
CASNAERTETDKQFF
>TRBD2|.|TRBV7-2|TRBJ2-1
TGTGCCAGCAGTCGAAGCGGGAGGTCCTACAATGAGCAGCTCTTC
CASSRSGRSYNEQLF
>.|many|TRBV11-3|TRBJ2-3
TGTGCCAGCAGCCCCCCTCGGAGACGGAGCACAGATACGCAGTATTTT
CASSPPRRRSTDTQYF
>TRBD2|many|TRBV12-3/TRBV12-4|TRBJ2-5
TGTGCCAGCAGCACAACTAGCGGTGAGACCCAGTACTTC
CASSTTSGETQYF
>.|many|TRBV7-6|TRBJ2-2
TGTGCCAGCAGCTTAGTAGGGTCCACCGGGGAGCTGTTTTTT
CASSLVGSTGELFF
>TRBD1|many|TRBV11-1|TRBJ1-2
TGTGCCAGCAGCCCCGGGACAGGACAGCTCTATGGCTACACCTTC
CASSPGTGQLYGYTF
>.|.|TRBV7-3|TRBJ2-1
TGTGCCAGCAGCTTAAGACGGGCGGAGAGGGATGAGCAGTTCTTC
CASSLRRAERDEQFF
>TRBD2|many|TRBV28|TRBJ2-3
TGTGCCAGCAGTTTATCTCTAGCGGGATCGTATACAGATACGCAGTATTTT
CASSLSLAGSYTDTQYF
>.|few|TRBV19|TRBJ2-7
TGTGCCAGTGGCAACCTAAAGGGGCCTGGGGACTACGAGCAGTACTTC
CASGNLKGPGDYEQYF
>TRBD1|few|TRBV7-2|TRBJ2-5
TGTGCCAGCAGCTTATTGGACAGGGGGCCGGAGACCCAGTACTTC
CASSLLDRGPETQYF
>.|many|TRBV18|TRBJ2-1
TGTGCCAGCTCACCAAGTAGGGCGAGCTCCTACAATGAGCAGTTCTTC
CASSPSRASSYNEQFF
>.|few|TRBV20-1|TRBJ1-5
TGCAGTGCTAGTACTCGACAGGTCAGAAATCAGCCCCAGCATTTT
CSASTRQVRNQPQHF
>.|many|TRBV30|TRBJ2-5
TGTGCCTGGATCCTGAGTGGGGAGACCCAGTACTTC
CAWILSGETQYF
>.|many|TRBV20-1|TRBJ1-5
TGCAGTGCTAGAGACGTGTCTAGCAATCAGCCCCAGCATTTT
CSARDVSSNQPQHF
>TRBD1|many|TRBV4-2|TRBJ2-2
TGTGCCAGCAGCCAAGATACTGCAGGGGGTCCCGGGGAGCTGTTTTTT
CASSQDTAGGPGELFF
>.|.|TRBV7-6|TRBJ2-2
TGTGCCAGCAGCTTAGCGGGGGAAAGGGTCGGGGAGCTGTTTTTT
CASSLAGERVGELFF
>.|many|TRBV7-3|TRBJ2-1
TGTGCCAGCAGCTTAACGGTGGACAATGAGCAGTTCTTC
CASSLTVDNEQFF
>.|few|TRBV9|TRBJ2-3
TGTGCCAGCAGCGCGCAAGATAGCACAGATACGCAGTATTTT
CASSAQDSTDTQYF
>TRBD1|many|TRBV6-1|TRBJ1-2
TGTGCCAGCACCGAGACAGGGTATGGCTACACCTTC
CASTETGYGYTF